These 4 T cell receptor beta chains were sequenced from one sample in a study of blood T cell repertoires in COVID-19. Profiling relied on immunoSEQ multiplex PCR, and the TCRdb table lists in-frame clones only, not all of them. Seen here are about 150,000 clones, 88% observed once, and the top ten hold about 2.5%. The specimen was peripheral blood. These receptors all stem from a human donor with COVID-19, enrolled during active disease. The donor label of this sample is uncertain.

The rearrangement uses TRBV27 and TRBJ2-7, with D perhaps matching TRBD1 (7 bases). CDR3 size: 15 residues. CDR1 and CDR2 (germline): MNHEY, SMNVEV (reference sequence). The V end lost 2 bases, the J end lost 3 bases, and 14 bases lay between the germline ends. DNA for the CDR3: TGTGCCAGCAGTTTAATCAGGGGGGAAGACTACGAGCAGTACTTC. It is translated as CASSLIRGEDYEQYF.

The chain joins TRBV29-1 to TRBJ2-5; the D is unclear. From germline, CDR1 is SQVTM and CDR2 ANQGSEA. The CDR3 spans 12 residues. Trimming took off 7 bases at V and 2 bases at J, with 11 bases between the two ends. This CDR3 is CSAGVLQETQYF. The CDR3 DNA reads as TGCAGCGCCGGCGTATTACAAGAGACCCAGTACTTC.

As to this clone: The sample has other DNA sequences that encode this CDR3 too. This chain connects TRBV6-4 to TRBJ2-3; a weak D match, TRBD2 (6 bases). CDR3 length: 15 amino acids. Trimming shortened V by 0 bases and J by 1 base, and 8 bases separated the two germline ends. Germline CDR1 and CDR2: MRHNA and SNTAGT. The CDR3 loop reads CASSDSRGGTDTQYF. The CDR3 DNA reads as TGTGCCAGCAGTGACTCTCGCGGGGGCACAGATACGCAGTATTTT.

CDR3 sequence: CAIRREKTPEAFF. DNA of the CDR3: TGTGCCATCAGGAGGGAAAAGACACCTGAAGCTTTCTTT. The V and J genes are TRBV10-3 and TRBJ1-1, with no clear D. Looked up from germline, CDR1 is ENHRY and CDR2 is SYGVKD. The CDR3 contains 13 residues. The V end was cut by 6 bases, the J end by 6 bases, with 14 bases between.